This TCR beta chain appears in the sequencing data of a study of tumor-infiltrating lymphocytes in localized non-small cell lung cancer. Looking at the study overall: Some samples were collected after neoadjuvant chemotherapy; smokers, never-smokers and several histologies were included.

Germline V lookup: CDR1 PRHDT, CDR2 FYEKMQ (reference sequence). After removal of 4 bases from V and 0 bases from J, the junction contained 8 bases not matched to a gene. The CDR3 is 16 amino acids. This clone was observed a single time. Clones were sequenced by immunoSEQ multiplex PCR, and TCRdb holds only the in-frame ones, with some missing. The data show about 29,000 clones, with around 85% seen just once and about 1.9% held by the top ten. The clonotype was recovered from a human donor with non-small cell lung cancer. Sequencing was performed on lung tumor tissue. The chain employs TRBV13 and TRBJ1-1; 7 bases align to TRBD1. CDR3 in DNA: TGTGCCAGCAGCTCGCCGAACAGGGGCTTGAACACTGAAGCTTTCTTT. Its translation: CASSSPNRGLNTEAFF.